Shown below are 26 T cell receptor beta chains from a single sample sequenced in a study of blood T cells in healthy people across ages. The use of a sample-barcoded 5' primer and a J-beta primer mix characterized a second PCR of 7 to 11 cycles. MiXCR, run by TCRdb on the 5' RACE reads, gives a single entry per CDR3 protein. The sample lists roughly 800,000 distinct CDR3 sequences, just under 25% seen once, with approximately 3.7% in the top ten. These same data were also listed under a study on T cells of mothers and their children.

Material for sequencing was blood. These TCRs come from a boy between 5 and 17 years old in good health.

The rearrangement uses TRBV4-3 and TRBJ2-5; D uncertain. The CDR3 is 13 amino acids. V was cut by 1 base and J by 5 bases, with 8 bases left in between. Looked up from germline, CDR1 is LGHNA and CDR2 is YSLEER. CDR3 sequence reads: CASSQGRSETQYF. The CDR3 DNA reads TGCGCCAGCAGCCAAGGCAGGTCGGAGACCCAGTACTTC.

This clonotype was seen only once. V and J are TRBV12-3 or TRBV12-4 and TRBJ2-3; D is possibly TRBD2 (6 bases). The CDR3 consists of 17 residues. Trimming stripped 2 bases from V and 1 base from J, with 16 bases between. The CDR3 bases are TGTGCCAGCAGTTTACAGTTGGGGAGGCTAGGCACAGATACGCAGTATTTT. It codes for CASSLQLGRLGTDTQYF.

J is TRBJ2-5 and V is TRBV27; D remains unclear. Germline CDR1 and CDR2: MNHEY and SMNVEV (reference sequence). V was pared by 3 bases and J by 4 bases, with 9 bases between. The CDR3 totals 13 residues. Here the CDR3 DNA reads TGTGCCAGCAGTTTCCCACCGGGAGAGACCCAGTACTTC. Its protein is CASSFPPGETQYF.

The gene calls are TRBV2 and TRBJ2-4; D not certain. CDR3 size: 13 residues. Looked up from germline, CDR1 is SNHLY and CDR2 is FYNNEI. V dropped 4 bases and J dropped 6 bases, with 10 bases sitting between them. This CDR3 is CASSAFPGNIQYF. Written as DNA, the CDR3 is TGTGCCAGCAGTGCTTTTCCGGGAAACATTCAGTACTTC.

The chain has TRBV24-1 and TRBJ2-5, with a possible D match to TRBD1 (6 bases). CDR1 KGHDR and CDR2 SFDVKD come from the germline V gene. V was cut by 6 bases and J by 5 bases, with 12 bases left in between. The CDR3 is 13 residues long. The CDR3: CATSKPGAETQYF. CDR3 nucleotides: TGTGCCACCAGTAAGCCAGGGGCTGAGACCCAGTACTTC.

The CDR3 DNA follows: TGTGCCAGCAGCCCCAGGGGGCCCCAAGGTGCAGATACGCAGTATTTT. Translation: CASSPRGPQGADTQYF. V gene TRBV7-9 combines with J gene TRBJ2-3, with 8 bases that match TRBD1. V dropped 5 bases and J dropped 4; count of bases not matched to a gene: 11. The CDR3 is 16 residues long. Germline V gene lookup returns CDR1 SEHNR and CDR2 FQNEAQ (reference sequence).

This clonotype was seen a handful of times. The chain couples TRBV12-3 or TRBV12-4 to TRBJ1-1; 9 bases match TRBD1. V was clipped by 7 bases and J by 3 bases; unmatched bases: 6. There are 14 residues in the CDR3. The CDR3 loop reads CASKMDRGDTEAFF. DNA of the CDR3: TGTGCCAGCAAGATGGACAGGGGCGACACTGAAGCTTTCTTT.

This rearrangement joins TRBV7-2 to TRBJ2-1, with D possibly TRBD1 on 7 matching bases. This CDR3 comprises 13 residues. Per the germline V gene, CDR1 is SGHTA and CDR2 is FQGNSA. The V gene lost 3 bases and the J gene lost 8 bases, with 11 bases spanning the gap. The CDR3 coding sequence is TGTGCCAGCAGCTTCAGCAGGGGGGATGAGCAGTTCTTC. Translation: CASSFSRGDEQFF.

The chain recombines TRBV4-3 with TRBJ2-1, with 8 positions matching TRBD1. The J call may be in error: the DNA end matches TRBJ2-5 better. Germline CDR1 and CDR2: LGHNA and YSLEER. The CDR3 sequence is 19 residues long. CDR3 nucleotide sequence: TGCGCCAGCAGCCAAGGAGGTATTTTAAAAGACAGGGGACAAGAGACCCAGTACTTC. Amino acids: CASSQGGILKDRGQETQYF.

The chain has TRBV7-9 and TRBJ1-2; 8 nucleotides line up with TRBD1. Looked up from germline, CDR1 is SEHNR and CDR2 is FQNEAQ (reference sequence). CDR3 length: 15 residues. Here the CDR3 DNA reads TGTGCTATCCCCCAAGGGACAGGACGTAACTATGGCTACACCTTC. Encoded protein: CAIPQGTGRNYGYTF.

This clonotype was counted between two and nine times. The chain couples TRBV2 to TRBJ2-5; TRBD1 might be the D (5 bases). Trimming removed 3 bases from V and 11 bases from J, with 13 bases in between. This CDR3 has 12 amino acids. CDR1 and CDR2 (germline): SNHLY, FYNNEI. Written as DNA, the CDR3 is TGTGCCAGCAGTGACAGGGTCCTAGAGCAGTACTTC. Residues: CASSDRVLEQYF.

In this sample, this clonotype turned up a few times. The chain combines TRBV6-1 with TRBJ2-7, with D hard to call. V lost 8 bases and J lost 4, with 6 bases in between. The germline gives CDR1 MNHNS, CDR2 SASEGT. The CDR3 loop spans 10 amino acids. CDR3 in DNA: TGTGCCAGCGCTCAATACGAGCAGTACTTC. Protein sequence: CASAQYEQYF.

This clonotype was seen ten or more times. The genes are TRBV29-1 and TRBJ1-2, with 7 bases identical to TRBD1. Germline V gene data show CDR1 as SQVTM and CDR2 as ANQGSEA. V lost 6 bases, J lost 3 bases, and 13 bases stayed unmatched. CDR3 length equals 15 residues. The CDR3 DNA reads TGCAGCGTGCGAAGGCGGGACAGCCCCGACTATGGCTACACCTTC. Translated: CSVRRRDSPDYGYTF.

The V call is TRBV13, the J call TRBJ2-7; the match to TRBD2 covers 9 bases. Germline V gene lookup returns CDR1 PRHDT and CDR2 FYEKMQ (reference sequence). This CDR3 comprises 14 residues. Trimming cost V 3 bases and J 3 bases; bases outside gene matches: 3. Here the CDR3 DNA reads TGTGCCAGCAGCTTCCGCGGGGGGGACTACGAGCAGTACTTC. Encoded protein: CASSFRGGDYEQYF.

This clonotype was recorded at least ten times. A read error may produce the germline difference seen at one junction end. The chain joins TRBV7-2 to TRBJ2-5, with D maybe TRBD1 (6 bases). The end of the DNA fits TRBJ2-7 better, so the J call may be wrong. CDR1 is SGHTA, CDR2 FQGNSA, per germline. This CDR3 region has 11 residues. The CDR3 nucleotides read TGCGCCAGCAGCCCGACAGGCGAGCAGTACTTC. Protein product: CASSPTGEQYF.

This clonotype was seen more than once but under ten times. This chain links TRBV3-1 with TRBJ1-2; D not certain. V lost 0 bases to trimming and J lost 3 bases, with 11 bases between them. Germline V gene lookup returns CDR1 LGHDT and CDR2 YNNKEL (reference sequence). This CDR3 has 15 residues. CDR3 DNA sequence: TGTGCCAGCAGCCAAGAGGCCGTCAGCTACTATGGCTACACCTTC. Translating it yields CASSQEAVSYYGYTF.

This chain links TRBV10-3 with TRBJ2-1; 10 bases fit TRBD2. This CDR3 is 18 amino acids long. Germline trimming cut 4 bases from V and 4 bases from J; bases unmatched to any gene: 13. Germline V lookup: CDR1 ENHRY, CDR2 SYGVKD. The chain's CDR3 is CAISGGGLAGVSYNEQFF. The CDR3, as DNA: TGTGCCATCAGTGGTGGGGGGCTAGCGGGAGTATCGTACAATGAGCAGTTCTTC.

This clonotype was counted between two and nine times. The V call is TRBV28, the J call TRBJ2-3; D is tentatively TRBD1 or TRBD2 (5 bases each). The CDR3 is 15 amino acids. Trimming shortened V by 3 bases and J by 8 bases, and 18 bases separated the two germline ends. The germline V gene encodes CDR1 MDHEN and CDR2 SYDVKM. The CDR3: CASSFGRGRTFTQYF. CDR3 coding DNA: TGTGCCAGCAGTTTTGGTAGGGGCAGGACTTTTACGCAGTATTTT.

On this clonotype: Lacking the conserved final phenylalanine or tryptophan, this CDR3 likely reflects a read error. This rearrangement joins TRBV7-2 to TRBJ1-6; 7 nucleotides agree with TRBD1. This CDR3 spans 16 amino acids. Per germline, CDR1 SGHTA and CDR2 FQGNSA. The junction had 4 bases not matched to a gene; V was cut back by 2 bases and J by 3 bases. The CDR3 region has the DNA TGTGCCAGCAGCTTAATGGCAGGGGGCTATAATTCACCCCTCCACCTT. Protein product: CASSLMAGGYNSPLHL.

V is TRBV4-1 and J is TRBJ2-5, with D unresolved. V was clipped by 0 bases and J by 4 bases, with 9 bases between them. Germline CDR1 MGHRA, CDR2 YSYEKL. The CDR3 is 14 residues long. CDR3 amino acids: CASSQELEGETQYF. CDR3 nucleotides: TGCGCCAGCAGCCAAGAACTGGAAGGAGAGACCCAGTACTTC.

This clonotype has only a few counts. This chain connects TRBV29-1 to TRBJ2-5; D may match TRBD1 or TRBD2 (5 bases each). The germline V and J ends were trimmed by 4 bases and 4 bases, with 10 bases remaining between them. Germline V gene sequence: CDR1 SQVTM, CDR2 ANQGSEA. This CDR3 is 12 amino acids long. CDR3: CSVVVGVETQYF. CDR3 in DNA: TGCAGCGTTGTGGTGGGGGTAGAGACCCAGTACTTC.

J is TRBJ1-5 and V is TRBV6-5, with TRBD1 matching 7 bases. This CDR3 spans 15 amino acids. The J segment lost 7 bases and the V segment lost 2 bases, leaving 8 bases of the junction unmatched. Germline V gene sequence: CDR1 MNHEY, CDR2 SVGAGI. CDR3 DNA sequence: TGTGCCAGCAGTTACGACAACAGGGGACAACAGCCCCAGCATTTT. Its protein is CASSYDNRGQQPQHF.

This clonotype was counted between two and nine times. V is TRBV20-1 and J is TRBJ2-3; D perhaps matches TRBD2 (7 bases). Looked up from germline, CDR1 is DFQATT and CDR2 is SNEGSKA (reference sequence). CDR3 size: 14 residues. Trimming took 7 bases from V and 4 from J, leaving 18 bases between them. The CDR3 loop is CSVLPRGASDTQYF. The CDR3 nucleotides read TGCAGTGTACTCCCACGGGGGGCCTCAGATACGCAGTATTTT.

This clonotype has a single count. This chain uses TRBV25-1 with TRBJ2-2, with 12 bases matching TRBD2. The CDR3 is 20 residues long. Germline loops: CDR1 MGHDK, CDR2 SYGVNS. J was trimmed by 4 bases and V by 6 bases; bases with no gene match: 18. The CDR3 nucleotides are TGTGCCAGCAGCCCATTTTCAGGACTAGCGGGATCCGGGGGCACCGGGGAGCTGTTTTTT. This encodes CASSPFSGLAGSGGTGELFF.

J is TRBJ2-1 and V is TRBV20-1, with D unresolved. This CDR3 has 16 residues. V was trimmed by 2 bases and J by 3 bases, leaving 17 bases between them. Germline lookup yields CDR1 DFQATT and CDR2 SNEGSKA (reference sequence). The CDR3 DNA reads TGCAGTGCTAGACCAGACGAATACTGGGACTACAATGAGCAGTTCTTC. Encoded protein: CSARPDEYWDYNEQFF.

This clonotype has only a few counts. This chain connects TRBV28 to TRBJ2-1; the match to TRBD1 covers 8 bases. This CDR3 comprises 15 residues. The germline V gene has CDR1 MDHEN and CDR2 SYDVKM. V lost 6 bases and J lost 3; bases outside the gene matches: 7. CDR3 region: CASSPRTGFYNEQFF. For the CDR3, the DNA is TGTGCCAGCAGCCCCCGGACAGGGTTCTACAATGAGCAGTTCTTC.